The 10 T cell receptor beta chains below come from one sample, sequenced in a study of PD-1 blockade in classical Hodgkin lymphoma. The protocol was immunoSEQ multiplex PCR, while the TCRdb copy is restricted to in-frame clones and leaves out a portion. Among around 25,000 clones listed, roughly four fifths were seen once. Time point meaning: cycle 4 day 1 (C4D1), after more than five weeks of nivolumab. Each and every patient relapsed after autologous stem cell transplantation, and patients got differing brentuximab vedotin exposure. Specimen: peripheral blood mononuclear cells (PBMCs), collected before the fourth cycle of nivolumab. These receptors were collected from a human donor with classical Hodgkin lymphoma.

The V and J genes are TRBV27 and TRBJ2-1; D not certain. From germline, CDR1 is MNHEY and CDR2 SMNVEV (reference sequence). The CDR3 totals 11 residues. V shed 6 bases and J shed 12 bases, with 12 bases lying between them. The CDR3 reads CASRSQMVQFF. The CDR3 DNA follows: TGTGCCAGCAGGTCGCAGATGGTGCAGTTCTTC.

This sequence joins TRBV9 and TRBJ1-3; maybe TRBD1 (6 bases). This CDR3 is built from 18 residues. V was trimmed by 0 bases and J by 3 bases, leaving 19 bases between them. CDR1 is SGDLS, CDR2 YYNGEE, per germline. The DNA of the CDR3 is TGTGCCAGCAGCGTAGCGGACAGCCTCCTTGGAAATGGAAACACCATATATTTT. Encoded protein: CASSVADSLLGNGNTIYF.

The chain uses TRBV6-6 and TRBJ1-1; D remains ambiguous. Germline CDR1 reads MNHNY; CDR2 reads SVGAGI (reference sequence). Between the trimmed V and J ends, which lost 8 bases and 0 bases, there was a span of 7 bases. The CDR3 is 12 amino acids. The chain's CDR3 is CASGPLNTEAFF. DNA of the CDR3: TGTGCCAGCGGACCCTTGAACACTGAAGCTTTCTTT.

The chain links TRBV12-5 to TRBJ2-2; D perhaps matches TRBD1 (6 bases). This CDR3 spans 18 amino acids. V gave up 1 base and J gave up 0 bases, with 15 bases separating them. From germline, CDR1 is LGHNT and CDR2 FRNRAP. CDR3 nucleotides: TGTGCTAGTGGTTTGGCCCTTCGACAGGACGCGAACACCGGGGAGCTGTTTTTT. It codes for CASGLALRQDANTGELFF.

This clone came up a few times. The chain joins TRBV30 to TRBJ1-1; 8 bases are a match to TRBD1. J lost 2 bases, V lost 4 bases, and 9 bases had no gene match. The CDR3 is made up of 15 amino acids. Germline CDR1 GTSNPN, CDR2 SVGIG (reference sequence). CDR3 residues: CAWTKDRVDNTEAFF. CDR3 DNA: TGTGCCTGGACTAAGGACAGGGTCGATAACACTGAAGCTTTCTTT.

This chain joins TRBV2 and TRBJ1-6, with 7 bases that match TRBD1. Germline loops: CDR1 SNHLY, CDR2 FYNNEI. CDR3 length: 15 residues. V gave up 6 bases and J gave up 5 bases; unmatched junction bases: 7. CDR3 in DNA: TGTGCCAGCAGGCCGCCGGGACAGCATAATTCACCCCTCCACTTT. It encodes CASRPPGQHNSPLHF.

This clone was counted once. V gene TRBV19 combines with J gene TRBJ2-6; no reliable D call. CDR3 length: 15 amino acids. Germline loops: CDR1 LNHDA, CDR2 SQIVND (reference sequence). V was clipped by 3 bases and J by 5 bases, with 11 bases between them. CDR3 amino acids: CASSISTLRANVLTF. The CDR3 region has the DNA TGTGCCAGTAGTATTAGTACTCTTCGGGCCAACGTCCTGACTTTC.

The J gene is TRBJ2-1, the V gene TRBV5-8, with 12 bases fitting TRBD2. V lost 4 bases to trimming and J lost 6 bases; unmatched junction nucleotides: 5. Germline V gene data show CDR1 as SGHTS and CDR2 as YDEGEE. The CDR3 loop spans 15 amino acids. For the CDR3, the DNA is TGTGCCAGCAGCACGGGACTAGCGGGTCTCAATGAGCAGTTCTTC. Protein sequence: CASSTGLAGLNEQFF.

The J gene is TRBJ1-6, the V gene TRBV2, with D perhaps TRBD1 (5 bases). CDR1 is SNHLY, CDR2 FYNNEI, per germline. The V end lost 2 bases, the J end lost 15 bases, and 17 bases lay between the germline ends. The CDR3 loop spans 14 amino acids. CDR3 coding DNA: TGTGCCAGCAGTGAAAGTCCGTCTAGAGGGGTCCTCCACTTT. This gives the protein CASSESPSRGVLHF.

The chain couples TRBV28 to TRBJ1-5, with unresolved D. The CDR3 loop spans 14 amino acids. The germline CDR1 and CDR2 sequences are MDHEN and SYDVKM. Trimming removed 2 bases from V and 5 bases from J, with 10 bases in between. The CDR3 DNA reads as TGTGCCAGCAGTTTACGGACCAGTTATCAGCCCCAGCATTTT. It encodes CASSLRTSYQPQHF.